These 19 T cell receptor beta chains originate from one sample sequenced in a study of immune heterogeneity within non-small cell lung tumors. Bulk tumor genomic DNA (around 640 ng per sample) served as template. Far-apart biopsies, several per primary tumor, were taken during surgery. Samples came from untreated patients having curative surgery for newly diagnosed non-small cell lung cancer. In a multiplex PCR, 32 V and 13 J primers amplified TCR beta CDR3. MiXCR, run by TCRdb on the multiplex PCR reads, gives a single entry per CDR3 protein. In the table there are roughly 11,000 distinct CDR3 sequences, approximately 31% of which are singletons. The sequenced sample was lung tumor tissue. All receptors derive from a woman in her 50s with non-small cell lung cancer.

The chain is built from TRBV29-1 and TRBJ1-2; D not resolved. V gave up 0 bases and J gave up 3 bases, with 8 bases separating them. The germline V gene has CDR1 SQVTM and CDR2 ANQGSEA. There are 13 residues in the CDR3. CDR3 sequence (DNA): TGCAGCGTTGAAGACGGGCAGCACTATGGCTACACCTTC. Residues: CSVEDGQHYGYTF.

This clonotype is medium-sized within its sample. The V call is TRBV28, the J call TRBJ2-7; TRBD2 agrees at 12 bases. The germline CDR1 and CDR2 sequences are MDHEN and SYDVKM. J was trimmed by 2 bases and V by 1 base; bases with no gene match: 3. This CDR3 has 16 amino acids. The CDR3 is CASSLFWTSGTYEQYF. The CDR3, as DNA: TGTGCCAGCAGTTTATTCTGGACTAGCGGGACCTACGAGCAGTACTTC.

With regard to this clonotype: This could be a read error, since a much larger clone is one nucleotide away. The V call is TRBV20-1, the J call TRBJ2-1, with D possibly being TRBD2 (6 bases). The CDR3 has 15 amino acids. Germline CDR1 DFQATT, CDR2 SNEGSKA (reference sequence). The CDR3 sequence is CSAYTSQFTHNEKFF. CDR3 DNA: TGCAGTGCTTATACTAGCCAATTTACGCACAATGAGAAGTTCTTC.

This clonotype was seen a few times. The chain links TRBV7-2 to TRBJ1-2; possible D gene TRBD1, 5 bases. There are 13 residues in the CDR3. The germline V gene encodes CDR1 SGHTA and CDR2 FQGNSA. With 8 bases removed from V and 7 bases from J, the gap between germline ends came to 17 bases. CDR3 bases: TGTGCCAGCGGATCGCAGGGAGTTGGTGGCTACACCTTC. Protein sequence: CASGSQGVGGYTF. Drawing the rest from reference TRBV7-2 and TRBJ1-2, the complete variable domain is GAGVSQSPSNKVTEKGKDVELRCDPISGHTALYWYRQSLGQGLEFLIYFQGNSAPDKSGLPSDRFSAERTGGSVSTLTIQRTQQEDSAVYLCASGSQGVGGYTFGSGTRLTVV.

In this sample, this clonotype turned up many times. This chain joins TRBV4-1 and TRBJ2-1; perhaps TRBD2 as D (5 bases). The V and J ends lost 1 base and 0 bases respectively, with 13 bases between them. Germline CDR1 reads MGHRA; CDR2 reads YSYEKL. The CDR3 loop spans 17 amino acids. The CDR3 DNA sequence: TGCGCCAGCAGCCAAGGTATGCAGCGGAGCTCCTACAATGAGCAGTTCTTC. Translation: CASSQGMQRSSYNEQFF.

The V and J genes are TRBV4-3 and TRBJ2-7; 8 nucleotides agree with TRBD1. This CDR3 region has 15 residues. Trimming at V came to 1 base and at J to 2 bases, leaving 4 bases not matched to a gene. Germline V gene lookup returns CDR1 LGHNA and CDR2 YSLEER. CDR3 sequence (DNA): TGCGCCAGCAGCCAAGGGGGACAGGCGGCCTACGAGCAGTACTTC. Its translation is CASSQGGQAAYEQYF.

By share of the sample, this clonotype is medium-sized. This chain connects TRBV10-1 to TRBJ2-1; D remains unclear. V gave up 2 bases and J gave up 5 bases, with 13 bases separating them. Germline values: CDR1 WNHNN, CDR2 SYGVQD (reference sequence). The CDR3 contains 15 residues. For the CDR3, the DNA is TGCGCCAGCAGTGAGAGGAGCTTAGGGAACAATGAGCAGTTCTTC. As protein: CASSERSLGNNEQFF.

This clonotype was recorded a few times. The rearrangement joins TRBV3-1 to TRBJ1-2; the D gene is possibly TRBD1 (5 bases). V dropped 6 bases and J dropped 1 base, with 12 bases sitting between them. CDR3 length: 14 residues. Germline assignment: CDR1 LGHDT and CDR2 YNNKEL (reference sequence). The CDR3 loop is CASSRWGDNYGYTF. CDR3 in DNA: TGTGCCAGCAGTCGCTGGGGGGATAACTATGGCTACACCTTC.

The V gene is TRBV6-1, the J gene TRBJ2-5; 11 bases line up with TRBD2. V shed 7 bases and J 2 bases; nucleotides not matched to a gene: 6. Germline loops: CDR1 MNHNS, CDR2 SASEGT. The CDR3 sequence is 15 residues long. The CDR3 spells CASIPGLAEQETQYF. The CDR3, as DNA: TGTGCCAGCATCCCGGGACTAGCGGAACAAGAGACCCAGTACTTC.

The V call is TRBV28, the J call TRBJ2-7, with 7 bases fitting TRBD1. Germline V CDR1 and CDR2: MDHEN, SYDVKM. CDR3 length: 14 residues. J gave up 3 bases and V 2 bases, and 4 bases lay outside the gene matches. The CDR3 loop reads CASSLDRVFYEQYF. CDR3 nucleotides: TGTGCCAGCAGTTTAGACAGGGTTTTCTACGAGCAGTACTTC.

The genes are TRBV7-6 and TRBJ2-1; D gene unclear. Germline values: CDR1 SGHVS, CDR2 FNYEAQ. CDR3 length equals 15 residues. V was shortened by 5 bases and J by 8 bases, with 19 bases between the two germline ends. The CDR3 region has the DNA TGTGCCAGCAGCGTACTATGGGCAGCTCAAGATGAGCAGTTCTTC. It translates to CASSVLWAAQDEQFF. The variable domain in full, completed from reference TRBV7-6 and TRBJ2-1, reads GAGVSQSPRYKVTKRGQDVALRCDPISGHVSLYWYRQALGQGPEFLTYFNYEAQQDKSGLPNDRFSAERPEGSISTLTIQRTEQRDSAMYRCASSVLWAAQDEQFFGPGTRLTVL.

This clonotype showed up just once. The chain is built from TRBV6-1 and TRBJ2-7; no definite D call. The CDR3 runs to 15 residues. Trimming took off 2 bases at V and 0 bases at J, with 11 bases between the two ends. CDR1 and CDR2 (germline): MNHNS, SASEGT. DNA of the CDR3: TGTGCCAGCAGTGAACTTACAGTGGGCTCCTACGAGCAGTACTTC. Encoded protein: CASSELTVGSYEQYF.

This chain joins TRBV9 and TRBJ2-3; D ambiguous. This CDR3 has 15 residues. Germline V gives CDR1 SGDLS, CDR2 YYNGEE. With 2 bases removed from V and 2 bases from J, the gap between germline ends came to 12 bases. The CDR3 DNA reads TGTGCCAGCAGCGTTTGGGGATCCGACACAGATACGCAGTATTTT. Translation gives CASSVWGSDTDTQYF.

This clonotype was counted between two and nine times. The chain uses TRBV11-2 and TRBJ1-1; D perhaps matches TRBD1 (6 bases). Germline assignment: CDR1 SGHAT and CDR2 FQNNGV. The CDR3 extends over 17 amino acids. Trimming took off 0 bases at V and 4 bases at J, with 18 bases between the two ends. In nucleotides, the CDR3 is TGTGCCAGCAGCTTAGACCGCCTACCGGGGGCGGGCACTGAAGCTTTCTTT. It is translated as CASSLDRLPGAGTEAFF.

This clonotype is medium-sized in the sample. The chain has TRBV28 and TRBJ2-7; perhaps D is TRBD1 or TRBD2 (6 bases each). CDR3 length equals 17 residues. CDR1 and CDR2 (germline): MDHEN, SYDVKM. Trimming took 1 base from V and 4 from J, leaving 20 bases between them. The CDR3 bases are TGTGCCAGCAGTTTATACTTTTGGCGGGACACCCTTTACGAGCAGTACTTC. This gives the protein CASSLYFWRDTLYEQYF.

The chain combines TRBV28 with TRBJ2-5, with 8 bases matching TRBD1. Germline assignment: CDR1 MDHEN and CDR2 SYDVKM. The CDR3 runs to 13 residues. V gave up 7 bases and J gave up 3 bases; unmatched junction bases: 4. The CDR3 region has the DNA TGTGCCAGCACGGACAGGGAGGAAGAGACCCAGTACTTC. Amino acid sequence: CASTDREEETQYF.

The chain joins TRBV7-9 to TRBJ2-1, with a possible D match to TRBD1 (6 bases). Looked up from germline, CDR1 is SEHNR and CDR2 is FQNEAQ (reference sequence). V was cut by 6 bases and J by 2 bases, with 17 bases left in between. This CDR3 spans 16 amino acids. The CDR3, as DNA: TGTGCCAGCAGTCTCATAGGGGGTTCGACCTACAATGAGCAGTTCTTC. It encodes CASSLIGGSTYNEQFF.

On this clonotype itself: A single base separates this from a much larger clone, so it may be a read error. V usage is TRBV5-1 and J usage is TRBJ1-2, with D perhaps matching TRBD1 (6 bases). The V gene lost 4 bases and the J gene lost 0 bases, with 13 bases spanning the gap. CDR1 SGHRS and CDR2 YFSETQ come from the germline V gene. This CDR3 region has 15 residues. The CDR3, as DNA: TGCGCCAGCAGCATTGGACAGACACCTAACTATGGCTACACCTTC. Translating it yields CASSIGQTPNYGYTF. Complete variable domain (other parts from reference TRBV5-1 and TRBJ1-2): KAGVTQTPRYLIKTRGQQVTLSCSPISGHRSVSWYQQTPGQGLQFLFEYFSETQRNKGNFPGRFSGRQFSNSRSEMNVSTLELGDSALYLCASSIGQTPNYGYTFGSGTRLTVV.

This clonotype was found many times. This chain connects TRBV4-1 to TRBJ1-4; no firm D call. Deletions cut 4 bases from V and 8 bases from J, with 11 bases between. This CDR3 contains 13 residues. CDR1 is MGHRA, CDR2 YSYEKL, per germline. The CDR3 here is CASSPHSWEKLFF. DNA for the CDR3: TGCGCCAGCAGCCCCCACAGTTGGGAAAAACTGTTTTTT.